Below, one TCR beta chain is given with its context. Antigen specificity is unknown. This entry comes from a study of regulatory dendritic cells for organ transplantation. Germline CDR1 is SEHNR and CDR2 is FQNEAQ (reference sequence). The CDR3 length is 16 residues. V dropped 1 base and J dropped 8 bases, with 20 bases sitting between them. Study-wide results and caveats: Between individuals, the alloreactive memory CD8+ T cell pool differed considerably. Mature dendritic cells appeared to drive more memory CD8+ clonal expansion than regulatory ones. Naive T cells showed high diversity, memory cells less, memory CD8+ least.

Method: immunoSEQ multiplex PCR; TCRdb's copy keeps in-frame clones and lacks some. The table records 30,000 to 40,000 clones, around nine tenths of them present only once. CD4+ or CD8+ T cells were sorted as naive CD45RA+ or memory CD45RO+. The specimen sequenced was naive CD8+ T cells from blood. Subset here: CD45RA+ naive T cells. The genes are TRBV7-9 and TRBJ1-2; TRBD1 is a possible D gene (6 bases). The clonotype originates from a human donor in good health. For the CDR3, the DNA is TGTGCCAGCAGCTTAGAATCGGGGGGCGGGACTGGCGGCTACACCTTC. Translated, it gives CASSLESGGGTGGYTF.